These 29 T cell receptor beta chains were sequenced from one sample in a study of technical replicates of blood from several donors. Assay used: immunoSEQ multiplex PCR; TCRdb lists only in-frame clones, some missing. The sample lists tens of thousands of clones, under 95% occurring once. Source material: T cells isolated from PBMCs. The receptors here all came from a human donor in good health.

This clone appeared a single time. This chain connects TRBV6-4 to TRBJ2-7, with no clear D. Trimming removed 1 base at V and 13 bases at J, with 11 bases between. The germline V gene has CDR1 MRHNA and CDR2 SNTAGT. The length of the CDR3 is 11 residues. CDR3 sequence reads: CASSDLAQAYF. CDR3 DNA: TGTGCCAGCAGTGACTTGGCTCAGGCCTACTTC.

J is TRBJ1-4 and V is TRBV4-1; 10 bases align to TRBD1. Germline V gene lookup returns CDR1 MGHRA and CDR2 YSYEKL. This CDR3 is built from 16 residues. V gave up 6 bases and J gave up 0 bases; unmatched junction bases: 4. CDR3 DNA: TGCGCCAGCAGGTTAGGACAGGGGGCAACTAATGAAAAACTGTTTTTT. It specifies CASRLGQGATNEKLFF.

This sequence joins TRBV5-1 and TRBJ2-1, with TRBD1 as a possible D gene (5 bases). Germline V lookup: CDR1 SGHRS, CDR2 YFSETQ. The CDR3 spans 15 residues. Deletions cut 0 bases from V and 5 bases from J, with 12 bases between. The CDR3 DNA follows: TGCGCCAGCAGCTTGGGTGGGCAGGGAAACAATGAGCAGTTCTTC. It is translated as CASSLGGQGNNEQFF.

The V gene is TRBV5-1, the J gene TRBJ2-7, with 8 nucleotides matching TRBD1. After removal of 2 bases from V and 7 bases from J, the junction contained 5 bases not matched to a gene. This CDR3 comprises 13 residues. Germline CDR1 SGHRS, CDR2 YFSETQ. The CDR3 loop reads CASSFRQGLEQYF. Here the CDR3 DNA reads TGCGCCAGCAGCTTTCGACAGGGGTTGGAGCAGTACTTC.

The CDR3 sequence: CASSLGRYNEQFF. In DNA, the CDR3 is TGTGCCAGCAGCTTAGGTCGTTACAATGAGCAGTTCTTC. The gene calls are TRBV7-2 and TRBJ2-1; D gene ambiguous. The ends were cut back, 1 base at V and 4 bases at J, with 5 bases in the middle. This CDR3 spans 13 amino acids. Germline values: CDR1 SGHTA, CDR2 FQGNSA.

The chain recombines TRBV9 with TRBJ1-1; 9 nucleotides align to TRBD1. This CDR3 contains 14 residues. CDR1 and CDR2 from the germline V gene are SGDLS and YYNGEE. The junction had 11 bases not matched to a gene; V was cut back by 3 bases and J by 11 bases. Here the CDR3 reads CASSGGQGSAEAFF. The CDR3 nucleotides are TGTGCCAGCAGCGGGGGACAGGGATCAGCGGAGGCTTTCTTT.

Here the CDR3 DNA reads TGTGCCAGCAGCTTGGGGGACAGAGATGGCGGGGAGCTGTTTTTT. Its protein is CASSLGDRDGGELFF. The chain is built from TRBV5-6 and TRBJ2-2, with TRBD1 matching 7 bases. This CDR3 contains 15 residues. Trimming at V came to 0 bases and at J to 7 bases, leaving 6 bases not matched to a gene. Germline loops: CDR1 SGHDT, CDR2 YYEEEE.

The chain couples TRBV30 to TRBJ2-1, with a weak D call TRBD2 (6 bases). V was shortened by 7 bases and J by 6 bases, with 19 bases between the two germline ends. From germline, CDR1 is GTSNPN and CDR2 SVGIG (reference sequence). This CDR3 has 14 amino acids. In nucleotides, the CDR3 is TGTGCCTCCCCGGGTCCTCGGGGGTTCAATGAGCAGTTCTTC. Translating it yields CASPGPRGFNEQFF.

The rearrangement links TRBV28 to TRBJ2-5; D gene unclear. The CDR3 totals 15 residues. Deletions cut 4 bases from V and 4 bases from J, with 16 bases between. CDR1 and CDR2 (germline): MDHEN, SYDVKM. The CDR3 is CASSSRQYAGETQYF. The DNA for the CDR3 is TGTGCCAGCAGTTCCCGACAATATGCAGGAGAGACCCAGTACTTC.

The chain has TRBV7-2 and TRBJ2-7, with 10 bases that match TRBD2. The trim removed 5 bases at V and 2 bases at J, leaving 3 bases unmatched. CDR3 length: 14 residues. Germline loops: CDR1 SGHTA, CDR2 FQGNSA. The CDR3 region is CASSLLAGTYEQYF. CDR3 coding DNA: TGTGCCAGCAGCCTACTAGCGGGAACCTACGAGCAGTACTTC.

The CDR3 nucleotides are TGTGCCAGCAGCACCGCACGGGAAAGCACAGATACGCAGTATTTT. Protein: CASSTARESTDTQYF. This chain joins TRBV5-8 and TRBJ2-3; a possible D gene is TRBD2 (5 bases). Trimming left V 4 bases short and J 0 bases short, with 12 bases between. This CDR3 spans 15 amino acids. Germline-derived CDR1 and CDR2 are SGHTS and YDEGEE.

This clone came up a few times. The chain uses TRBV5-1 and TRBJ1-5, with D perhaps matching TRBD1 (6 bases). With 0 bases removed from V and 8 bases from J, the gap between germline ends came to 9 bases. CDR3 size: 13 residues. Germline-derived CDR1 and CDR2 are SGHRS and YFSETQ. DNA for the CDR3: TGCGCCAGCAGCTTGGGAGGGGGAGAGCCCCAGCATTTT. Encoded protein: CASSLGGGEPQHF.

The genes are TRBV28 and TRBJ1-5; TRBD1 agrees at 12 bases. CDR1 and CDR2 from the germline V gene are MDHEN and SYDVKM. CDR3 length equals 16 residues. With V trimmed by 5 bases and J by 6 bases, 8 bases remained unmatched. As DNA, the CDR3 is TGTGCCAGCAGTCCGTCGGGACAGGGGGCTGGTCAGCCCCAGCATTTT. Its protein product is CASSPSGQGAGQPQHF.

The chain combines TRBV7-9 with TRBJ2-4; TRBD1 matches 10 bases. Germline trimming cut 0 bases from V and 0 bases from J; bases unmatched to any gene: 2. Germline lookup yields CDR1 SEHNR and CDR2 FQNEAQ (reference sequence). The CDR3 has 17 amino acids. The CDR3 is CASSLAGTGVAKNIQYF. CDR3 bases: TGTGCCAGCAGCTTAGCAGGGACAGGGGTAGCCAAAAACATTCAGTACTTC.

The V gene is TRBV5-1, the J gene TRBJ2-2; the match to TRBD1 covers 7 bases. The length of the CDR3 is 15 residues. After removal of 5 bases from V and 4 bases from J, the junction contained 8 bases not matched to a gene. Germline V gene lookup returns CDR1 SGHRS and CDR2 YFSETQ. The CDR3 DNA follows: TGCGCCAGCAGGGTACGACAGGGTTCCACCGGGGAGCTGTTTTTT. This sequence encodes CASRVRQGSTGELFF.

The chain is built from TRBV4-1 and TRBJ1-2; perhaps TRBD1 as D (6 bases). The germline CDR1 and CDR2 sequences are MGHRA and YSYEKL. The CDR3 is 16 residues long. The V end lost 0 bases, the J end lost 4 bases, and 15 bases lay between the germline ends. Here the CDR3 reads CASSQEVRGWGYGYTF. DNA for the CDR3: TGCGCCAGCAGCCAAGAAGTGAGGGGGTGGGGCTATGGCTACACCTTC.

This rearrangement joins TRBV10-1 to TRBJ2-1; D possibly corresponds to TRBD2 (6 bases). The CDR3 is 16 residues long. Trimming pared 2 bases from V and 2 bases from J, leaving 13 bases between. Germline V gene sequence: CDR1 WNHNN, CDR2 SYGVQD (reference sequence). The CDR3 here is CASSEVAGLTYNEQFF. DNA of the CDR3: TGCGCCAGCAGTGAGGTGGCGGGACTGACCTACAATGAGCAGTTCTTC.

The chain carries TRBV28 and TRBJ1-1; TRBD1 matches at 9 bases. The CDR3 consists of 17 residues. Trimming cost V 7 bases and J 0 bases; bases outside gene matches: 12. Germline loops: CDR1 MDHEN, CDR2 SYDVKM. CDR3 region: CASTDPGTGYLNTEAFF. The CDR3 coding sequence is TGTGCCAGCACCGACCCTGGGACAGGGTACCTGAACACTGAAGCTTTCTTT.

The V call is TRBV28, the J call TRBJ2-1, with 12 bases fitting TRBD2. Germline V gene lookup returns CDR1 MDHEN and CDR2 SYDVKM. With V trimmed by 5 bases and J by 6 bases, 8 bases remained unmatched. This CDR3 region has 16 residues. The CDR3 protein is CASSPLLAGGVNEQFF. DNA of the CDR3: TGTGCCAGCAGTCCCTTACTAGCGGGAGGAGTCAATGAGCAGTTCTTC.

The chain employs TRBV7-9 and TRBJ2-7; 8 bases match TRBD1. The CDR3 consists of 16 residues. V lost 6 bases, J lost 2 bases, and 12 bases stayed unmatched. Germline V gives CDR1 SEHNR, CDR2 FQNEAQ (reference sequence). CDR3 DNA sequence: TGTGCCAGCAGAAGCCTACAGGGGGTTCGTACCTACGAGCAGTACTTC. This translates into CASRSLQGVRTYEQYF.

This chain connects TRBV19 to TRBJ2-1; a possible D gene is TRBD2 (5 bases). Germline CDR1 LNHDA, CDR2 SQIVND (reference sequence). The length of the CDR3 is 15 residues. Trimming pared 2 bases from V and 12 bases from J, leaving 20 bases between. For the CDR3, the DNA is TGTGCCAGTAGTATAAATCGGGGTCAATATCTCAGGCAGTTCTTC. Translating it yields CASSINRGQYLRQFF.

This sequence joins TRBV5-1 and TRBJ2-2; TRBD2 matches at 12 bases. There are 19 residues in the CDR3. Germline values: CDR1 SGHRS, CDR2 YFSETQ. The junction had 11 bases not matched to a gene; V was cut back by 1 base and J by 4 bases. CDR3 residues: CASSLRYPRLAGVTGELFF. CDR3 DNA sequence: TGCGCCAGCAGCTTGCGGTATCCTCGACTAGCGGGAGTCACCGGGGAGCTGTTTTTT. The full variable domain, completed using reference TRBV5-1 and TRBJ2-2, is KAGVTQTPRYLIKTRGQQVTLSCSPISGHRSVSWYQQTPGQGLQFLFEYFSETQRNKGNFPGRFSGRQFSNSRSEMNVSTLELGDSALYLCASSLRYPRLAGVTGELFFGEGSRLTVL.

V is TRBV6-5 and J is TRBJ2-1, with 8 bases that match TRBD1. The CDR3 contains 15 residues. Germline CDR1 and CDR2: MNHEY and SVGAGI. After removal of 7 bases from V and 1 base from J, the junction contained 6 bases not matched to a gene. CDR3 sequence: CASKGTGESYNEQFF. CDR3 nucleotide sequence: TGTGCCAGCAAAGGGACAGGTGAATCCTACAATGAGCAGTTCTTC.

The chain uses TRBV7-8 and TRBJ1-4, with D possibly matching TRBD1 (6 bases). V was trimmed by 4 bases and J by 6 bases, leaving 24 bases between them. CDR1 is SGHVS, CDR2 FQNEAQ, per germline. This CDR3 is 18 amino acids long. CDR3 in DNA: TGTGCCAGCAGCTCTAGGCGGGCAACAGGGTCGGGCCATGAAAAACTGTTTTTT. It encodes CASSSRRATGSGHEKLFF.

The chain has TRBV7-9 and TRBJ2-7; TRBD1 agrees at 12 bases. The germline gives CDR1 SEHNR, CDR2 FQNEAQ (reference sequence). V gave up 3 bases and J gave up 6 bases; unmatched junction bases: 6. This CDR3 region has 15 residues. This chain's CDR3 is CASSFPGQGAREQYF. The CDR3 DNA sequence: TGTGCCAGCAGCTTCCCGGGACAGGGGGCGCGCGAGCAGTACTTC.

CDR3 in amino acids: CASSVWGPVEAFF. The CDR3 nucleotides read TGTGCCAGCAGTGTTTGGGGGCCGGTGGAAGCTTTCTTT. The J gene is TRBJ1-1, the V gene TRBV6-1; the D gene is possibly TRBD1 (6 bases). The V gene lost 4 bases and the J gene lost 8 bases, with 14 bases spanning the gap. CDR3 size: 13 residues. Germline V lookup: CDR1 MNHNS, CDR2 SASEGT.

This chain uses TRBV4-1 with TRBJ2-7, with D perhaps matching TRBD2 (5 bases). This CDR3 contains 15 residues. Germline assignment: CDR1 MGHRA and CDR2 YSYEKL. Trimming took 0 bases from V and 2 from J, leaving 11 bases between them. Here the CDR3 DNA reads TGCGCCAGCAGCCAAGATCGAGGGTTTGCCTACGAGCAGTACTTC. It translates to CASSQDRGFAYEQYF.

This clone was picked up one time. The gene calls are TRBV7-2 and TRBJ2-7; D is unclear. The CDR3 runs 11 residues. Trimming pared 5 bases from V and 3 bases from J, leaving 5 bases between. Per the germline V gene, CDR1 is SGHTA and CDR2 is FQGNSA. Here the CDR3 reads CASSPFYEQYF. Here the CDR3 DNA reads TGTGCCAGCAGCCCATTCTACGAGCAGTACTTC.

This chain connects TRBV7-9 to TRBJ2-5; TRBD2 agrees at 11 bases. The germline gives CDR1 SEHNR, CDR2 FQNEAQ (reference sequence). V lost 5 bases, J lost 2 bases, and 7 bases stayed unmatched. The CDR3 spans 16 residues. CDR3 sequence: CASSTRLAGPQETQYF. In nucleotides, the CDR3 is TGTGCCAGCAGCACCCGACTAGCGGGGCCACAAGAGACCCAGTACTTC.